The 24 T cell receptor beta chains in this list originate from one sample, sequenced in a study of CD8 T cells in ankylosing spondylitis (dated 2017 in TCRdb). Receptor amplification or capture employed 5' RACE. The sequencer was an Illumina HiSeq 2500. TCRdb ran its own pipeline on the public reads, namely fastp trimming at Q25 and MiXCR clone calling, and kept in-frame beta chains. Each entry is one CDR3 protein sequence, shown with its most common DNA and genes. Across this sample there are around 250,000 distinct CDR3 sequences, with over 30% seen only once. Around 4.5% of the sample goes to the ten largest clones. Sequencing used blood, either unsorted or a sorted T cell fraction (not recorded which). These receptors all stem from a male donor with ankylosing spondylitis or in good health (not recorded which).

This sequence joins TRBV4-1 and TRBJ2-7, with D possibly being TRBD2 (5 bases). Trimming stripped 0 bases from V and 3 bases from J, with 21 bases between. Germline V lookup: CDR1 MGHRA, CDR2 YSYEKL. The length of the CDR3 is 18 residues. CDR3 protein: CASSQDRRGRSDGYEQYF. DNA for the CDR3: TGCGCCAGCAGCCAAGATCGTCGCGGGCGATCCGATGGCTACGAGCAGTACTTC.

CDR3 sequence: CASSRDRAYQYF. CDR3 sequence (DNA): TGTGCCAGCAGCCGGGACAGGGCGTACCAGTACTTC. This chain connects TRBV28 to TRBJ2-5, with 9 bases fitting TRBD1. Germline V gene data show CDR1 as MDHEN and CDR2 as SYDVKM. The CDR3 sequence is 12 residues long. Trimming at V came to 6 bases and at J to 10 bases, leaving 6 bases not matched to a gene.

This clonotype turned up a few times. The chain is built from TRBV12-5 and TRBJ2-2; 7 nucleotides agree with TRBD1. Trimming took 0 bases from V and 7 from J; bases not matched to a gene: 2. The CDR3 is 14 amino acids. The germline CDR1 and CDR2 sequences are LGHNT and FRNRAP. The CDR3 nucleotides are TGTGCTAGTGGTTTGGTACAGGGGCACGGGGAGCTGTTTTTT. Residues: CASGLVQGHGELFF.

This clonotype appeared once. This chain links TRBV5-1 with TRBJ2-7, with 11 positions matching TRBD1. Germline CDR1 SGHRS, CDR2 YFSETQ. The CDR3 extends over 15 amino acids. The V segment lost 0 bases and the J segment 6 bases; nucleotides outside the gene matches: 5. The CDR3 spells CASSLDIGTGGEQYF. CDR3 nucleotides: TGCGCCAGCAGCTTGGATATTGGGACAGGGGGCGAGCAGTACTTC.

This rearrangement joins TRBV7-9 to TRBJ2-7, with a weak D call TRBD2 (6 bases). The CDR3 is 14 amino acids. Germline V gene sequence: CDR1 SEHNR, CDR2 FQNEAQ (reference sequence). Trimming took 4 bases from V and 3 from J, leaving 13 bases between them. CDR3 in amino acids: CASSSSGLLYEQYF. CDR3 sequence (DNA): TGTGCCAGCAGCTCCTCGGGACTCCTCTACGAGCAGTACTTC.

The chain couples TRBV18 to TRBJ2-7, with a tentative D call TRBD2 (6 bases). This CDR3 has 12 residues. CDR1 and CDR2 (germline): KGHSH, LQKENI. The V and J ends lost 2 bases and 5 bases respectively, with 7 bases between them. The CDR3 DNA follows: TGTGCCAGCTCACCATCGGGGGACGAGCAGTACTTC. This sequence encodes CASSPSGDEQYF.

This clonotype was seen more than once but under ten times. The chain combines TRBV5-1 with TRBJ2-7; 11 bases align to TRBD1. CDR1 is SGHRS and CDR2 is YFSETQ in the germline V gene. The CDR3 length is 16 residues. After removal of 4 bases from V and 5 bases from J, the junction contained 11 bases not matched to a gene. The CDR3 sequence: CASSPDGQGAIHEQYF. The CDR3 DNA reads as TGCGCCAGCAGCCCTGACGGACAGGGGGCGATACACGAGCAGTACTTC.

In its sample, this clonotype was seen once. This rearrangement joins TRBV20-1 to TRBJ2-1; TRBD2 aligns across 7 bases. Trimming at V came to 1 base and at J to 7 bases, leaving 13 bases not matched to a gene. Germline lookup yields CDR1 DFQATT and CDR2 SNEGSKA (reference sequence). The CDR3 runs to 16 residues. The CDR3 bases are TGCAGTGCTAGAGTGGGGCTAGCGAGGGGAGGGAATGAGCAGTTCTTC. Protein: CSARVGLARGGNEQFF.

The gene calls are TRBV10-3 and TRBJ2-7; tentatively, D is TRBD1 (6 bases). Deletions cut 7 bases from V and 0 bases from J, with 10 bases between. The CDR3 has 13 residues. Germline V gene lookup returns CDR1 ENHRY and CDR2 SYGVKD. The CDR3 region is CAINLDSSYEQYF. DNA of the CDR3: TGTGCCATCAACCTGGACAGCTCCTACGAGCAGTACTTC.

Only a few counts were recorded for this clonotype. This sequence joins TRBV4-2 and TRBJ2-3; D is uncertain. Germline CDR1 reads LGHNA; CDR2 reads YNFKEQ. This CDR3 is built from 13 residues. V lost 0 bases and J 7 bases, leaving 8 bases between the germline ends. CDR3 nucleotides: TGTGCCAGCAGCCAAGAGGTGGGAAATACGCAGTATTTT. It encodes CASSQEVGNTQYF.

J is TRBJ2-3 and V is TRBV12-3 or TRBV12-4; 7 bases align to TRBD1. The V and J ends lost 7 bases and 2 bases, in that order; junction bases with no gene match: 3. This CDR3 region has 13 residues. CDR3 loop: CASKGAPTDTQYF. DNA of the CDR3: TGTGCCAGCAAGGGGGCCCCCACAGATACGCAGTATTTT.

Here the CDR3 reads CASSVGGSDTQYF. In DNA form, the CDR3 reads TGTGCCAGCAGCGTAGGTGGTTCAGATACGCAGTATTTT. This rearrangement joins TRBV9 to TRBJ2-3; D gene ambiguous. Germline V gene data show CDR1 as SGDLS and CDR2 as YYNGEE. Trimming took off 0 bases at V and 4 bases at J, with 6 bases between the two ends. The CDR3 covers 13 residues.

A note on this clonotype: Just one base apart from a much larger clone, this may be a read error. The chain joins TRBV20-1 to TRBJ2-3; TRBD2 aligns across 8 bases. The CDR3 has 17 amino acids. Germline V lookup: CDR1 DFQATT, CDR2 SNEGSKA (reference sequence). The CDR3 region is CCARDERGGRGTDTQYF. Here the CDR3 DNA reads TGCTGTGCTAGAGACGAACGGGGGGGCCGAGGGACAGATACGCAGTATTTT.

This clonotype appeared a few times. V is TRBV9 and J is TRBJ2-3, with D possibly TRBD2 on 5 matching bases. CDR1 SGDLS and CDR2 YYNGEE come from the germline V gene. Trimming removed 3 bases from V and 2 bases from J, with 13 bases in between. This CDR3 has 15 amino acids. CDR3 sequence (DNA): TGTGCCAGCAGCGCCTTCGGGGATACCACAGATACGCAGTATTTT. This codes for CASSAFGDTTDTQYF.

The J gene is TRBJ1-1, the V gene TRBV24-1; a weak D match, TRBD1 (6 bases). The CDR3 has 12 residues. Looked up from germline, CDR1 is KGHDR and CDR2 is SFDVKD. The germline V and J ends were trimmed by 9 bases and 4 bases, with 11 bases remaining between them. In DNA form, the CDR3 reads TGTGCCACCTACAGGGAAAGCACTGAAGCTTTCTTT. Residues: CATYRESTEAFF.

V is TRBV7-9 and J is TRBJ2-1; 13 nucleotides align to TRBD2. This CDR3 comprises 17 residues. Losses at the gene ends were 4 bases for V and 3 bases for J; bases not matched to a gene: 6. Germline CDR1 reads SEHNR; CDR2 reads FQNEAQ (reference sequence). The CDR3 loop is CASSSTSGGSIYNEQFF. CDR3 bases: TGTGCCAGCAGCTCGACTAGCGGGGGGTCTATCTACAATGAGCAGTTCTTC.

A single count supports this clonotype. The genes are TRBV6-2 or TRBV6-3 and TRBJ2-3; 10 bases fit TRBD2. V shed 7 bases and J 4 bases; nucleotides not matched to a gene: 5. The CDR3 runs to 14 residues. Germline V gives CDR1 MNHEY, CDR2 SVGEGT. The CDR3 loop reads CASTLLAGSDTQYF. CDR3 nucleotides: TGTGCCAGCACCTTACTAGCGGGGTCAGATACGCAGTATTTT.

The chain has TRBV5-6 and TRBJ2-4, with 8 bases that match TRBD1. The germline gives CDR1 SGHDT, CDR2 YYEEEE. V shed 6 bases, J shed 6 bases, and the junction held 5 bases outside the gene matches. The CDR3 has 13 residues. The CDR3 coding sequence is TGTGCCAGCATTCTACAGGGGGGAAACATTCAGTACTTC. Translation gives CASILQGGNIQYF.

CDR3 region: CASSYSAGYEQYF. The CDR3 DNA follows: TGTGCCAGCAGTTACTCGGCGGGCTACGAGCAGTACTTC. The V and J genes are TRBV6-5 and TRBJ2-7; maybe TRBD2 (5 bases). The germline gives CDR1 MNHEY, CDR2 SVGAGI. This CDR3 has 13 residues. Trimming cost V 0 bases and J 3 bases, with 6 bases left between them.

The chain employs TRBV12-3 or TRBV12-4 and TRBJ1-3; D not resolved. This CDR3 contains 16 residues. Trimming cost V 10 bases and J 6 bases, with 25 bases left between them. CDR3 in DNA: TGTGCCACCGCCGTGGACCCTCGGAGGGTTGTAAACACCATATATTTT. It specifies CATAVDPRRVVNTIYF.

This clonotype was observed a few times. The rearrangement uses TRBV29-1 and TRBJ1-2, with 9 nucleotides matching TRBD1. CDR3 length: 12 residues. V lost 6 bases and J lost 8; bases outside the gene matches: 7. Germline CDR1 reads SQVTM; CDR2 reads ANQGSEA. CDR3 sequence reads: CSVHRGRKGYTF. The CDR3 DNA is TGCAGCGTCCACAGGGGGCGAAAAGGCTACACCTTC.

The chain carries TRBV13 and TRBJ2-1, with 7 nucleotides matching TRBD2. Trimming took 5 bases from V and 12 from J; bases not matched to a gene: 16. This CDR3 has 15 residues. The germline V gene has CDR1 PRHDT and CDR2 FYEKMQ (reference sequence). CDR3 residues: CASSPSGLPTRRQFF. The CDR3 bases are TGTGCCAGCAGCCCCTCGGGACTACCCACTAGAAGGCAGTTCTTC.

The chain combines TRBV20-1 with TRBJ1-1; weak D call: TRBD1 (6 bases). Germline CDR1 DFQATT, CDR2 SNEGSKA (reference sequence). This CDR3 comprises 16 residues. The V gene lost 0 bases and the J gene lost 5 bases, with 19 bases spanning the gap. The CDR3 is CSARDRAGGAGTEAFF. As DNA, the CDR3 is TGCAGTGCTAGAGATCGGGCCGGGGGCGCGGGAACTGAAGCTTTCTTT.

The table lists this clonotype with a few counts. The chain employs TRBV12-3 or TRBV12-4 and TRBJ1-2; tentatively, D is TRBD1 (5 bases). V lost 6 bases and J 5 bases, leaving 13 bases between the germline ends. This CDR3 is built from 13 residues. The CDR3 protein is CASRTAGGYGYTF. The DNA of the CDR3 is TGTGCCAGCAGAACCGCCGGGGGTTATGGCTACACCTTC.